The present entry profiles one T cell receptor beta chain with its context. The antigen it binds to is not known. The record has no base qualities; no much larger clone is one base away. V and J lose 7 bases and 4 bases, and a span of 13 bases separates them. From the cysteine up to the phenylalanine, the CDR3 has a length of 13 residues. The sequence is cut down to CDR3 DNA, 39 bases in frame from base 1. CDR1 and CDR2 (SQVTM, ANQGSEA) derive from the germline V gene. The data were taken from a study of PD-L1 blockade in urothelial cancer (dated by TCRdb to about 2017). With respect to the entire study: Therapy was started in the mid-2010s for all patients, and atezolizumab 1,200 mg was administered intravenously every 3 weeks. About 85% of the roughly 29 patients were males with bladder-origin urothelial cancer, and about 65% of the roughly 30 reported a prior smoking history. An ECOG performance status of 0 or 1 was recorded for the patients, and 0 to 3 prior chemotherapy regimens had been received by the patients. Blood samples were analyzed at two time points: 3 weeks after treatment start (second dose) and 6 weeks after treatment start. Blood samples gave a median of around 140,000 T cells and roughly 83,000 unique TCRs, with a median clonality of 0.080. An exploratory multi-omic analysis was conducted of the somatic, immune and clinical correlates of response to PD-L1 blockade with atezolizumab in urothelial cancer. Pretreatment tumor samples, along with matched peripheral blood serially collected before and after atezolizumab treatment, were subjected to TCR sequencing. Progression-free survival longer than 6 months counted as durable clinical benefit, and TCR features were additionally tested against both progression-free and overall survival. In the same patients, whole exome sequencing and RNA sequencing of pretreatment tumors were performed in addition to TCR sequencing. Durable clinical benefit was achieved by nine patients but not by the remaining 20. Pretreatment blood TCR-seq was available for nearly 30 patients, at least one posttreatment blood collection was obtained for some 24 patients, and tumor TCR-seq was available for some 24 patients.

Synthetic TCR analog templates were spiked into each PCR to estimate absolute template abundance from read counts. TCRbeta CDR3 regions were amplified from genomic DNA with bias-controlled V and J gene primers using the immunoSEQ assay. Sequencing of rearranged TCRbeta segments was performed at approximately 20X coverage. Turning to the authors' computational methods: Clustering was used to correct sequencing errors, and CDR3s were annotated against IMGT so that V, D and J genes could be assigned. Downstream analyses used only productive TCRbeta rearrangements, leaving out any out-of-frame or stop-codon sequences. To compute clonality, Shannon entropy was normalized by the log of the number of unique productive sequences and then subtracted from one. Clones differing between time points or between blood and tumor were identified by Fisher's exact test with Benjamini-Hochberg correction at adjusted p below 0.01. Held by TCRdb, this immuneACCESS table contains in-frame sequences only and omits some clones. Under half of the omission traces to an unresolved V gene where checked; the cause of the rest is unknown. V and J calls and clone size are as listed in that table; D and trimming were resolved from the DNA. For this sample the table gives fewer than 130,000 clones, of which around 82% were detected only once. 2.4% of the sample rests with the top ten.

A total of some 30 patients with locally advanced or metastatic urothelial carcinoma, treated at Memorial Sloan Kettering on a trial protocol, made up the cohort. Peripheral blood mononuclear cells were collected pretreatment and during treatment, with between 1 and 8 total time points per patient. The Qiagen DNeasy Blood extraction kit was used to purify genomic DNA from total PBMCs and from tumor samples. PBMCs were collected pretreatment and during treatment, and were isolated and stored as previously described. Overall results and qualifications from the work: Because the sample size was small (n ≈ 28) and many of the analyses were exploratory, the results are meant to be hypothesis-generating. Improved progression-free and overall survival was associated with having pretreatment peripheral blood TCR clonality below the median. Patients with durable benefit showed greater expansion of tumor-associated TCR clones in peripheral blood 3 weeks after starting treatment (n ≈ 22, p = 0.022).

The source material was PBMCs, sampled around atezolizumab (anti-PD-L1) treatment. This TCR derives from a middle-aged man with urothelial cancer. The V and J genes are TRBV29-1 and TRBJ2-2; the D gene assignment is ambiguous. The DNA sequence follows: TGCAGCGCTGGCAGGTCAACCACCGGGGAGCTGTTTTTT. Translated, this is CSAGRSTTGELFF.